This T cell receptor beta chain is from a study of technical replicates of blood from a handful of donors. Sequenced by immunoSEQ multiplex PCR; TCRdb stores in-frame clones only, minus some. The sample includes 100,000 or so clones, over 90% of them seen just once. Germline CDR1 and CDR2: SGHTA and FQGTGA. This CDR3 spans 13 amino acids. After removal of 5 bases from V and 6 bases from J, the junction contained 2 bases not matched to a gene. The clonotype was recovered from a human donor in good health. The chain uses TRBV7-3 and TRBJ1-2; TRBD1 matches at 11 bases. Sequenced sample: T cells isolated from PBMCs. The CDR3 region is CASSADRGHGYTF. The CDR3 DNA reads as TGTGCCAGCAGCGCGGACAGGGGGCATGGCTACACCTTC.